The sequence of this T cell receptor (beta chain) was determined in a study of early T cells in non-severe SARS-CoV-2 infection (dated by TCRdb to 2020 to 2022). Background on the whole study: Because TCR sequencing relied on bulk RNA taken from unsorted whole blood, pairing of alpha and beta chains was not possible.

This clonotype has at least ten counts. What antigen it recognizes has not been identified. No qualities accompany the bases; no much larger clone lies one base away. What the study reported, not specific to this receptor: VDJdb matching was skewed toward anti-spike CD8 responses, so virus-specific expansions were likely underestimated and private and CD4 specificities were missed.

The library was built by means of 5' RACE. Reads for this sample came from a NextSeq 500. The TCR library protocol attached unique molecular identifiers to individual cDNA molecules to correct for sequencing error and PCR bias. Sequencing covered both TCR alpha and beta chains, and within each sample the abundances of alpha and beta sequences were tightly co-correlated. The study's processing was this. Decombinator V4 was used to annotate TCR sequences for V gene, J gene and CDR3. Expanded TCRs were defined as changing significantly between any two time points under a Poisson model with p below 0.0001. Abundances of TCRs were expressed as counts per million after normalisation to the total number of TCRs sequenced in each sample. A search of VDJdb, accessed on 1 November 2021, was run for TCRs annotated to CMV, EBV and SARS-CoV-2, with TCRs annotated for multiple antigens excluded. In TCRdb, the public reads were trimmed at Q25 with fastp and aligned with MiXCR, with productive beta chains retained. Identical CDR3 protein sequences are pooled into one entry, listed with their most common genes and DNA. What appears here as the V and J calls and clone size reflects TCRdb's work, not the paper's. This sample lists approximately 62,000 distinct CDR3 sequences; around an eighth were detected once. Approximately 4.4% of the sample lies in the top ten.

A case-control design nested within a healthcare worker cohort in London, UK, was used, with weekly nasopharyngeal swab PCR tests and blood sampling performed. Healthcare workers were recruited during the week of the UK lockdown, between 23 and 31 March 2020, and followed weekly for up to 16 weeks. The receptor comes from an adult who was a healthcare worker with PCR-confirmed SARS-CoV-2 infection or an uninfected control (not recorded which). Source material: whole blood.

The DNA reads as follows: TGTGCCAGCAGCCGGCGGGGGGAATGGTCCTATAATTCACCCCTCCACTTT. This translates into CASSRRGEWSYNSPLHF. Recombination connected TRBV13 to TRBJ1-6, and the D gene may be TRBD1, 5 bases matching. CDR1 and CDR2 are read off the germline V gene (reference sequence) as PRHDT and FYEKMQ. V and J are truncated by 5 bases and 1 base respectively, leaving an intervening sequence of 15 bases. The CDR3 runs 17 amino acids, cysteine and phenylalanine included. Kept here is only the CDR3 DNA, which spans 51 bases and is read in frame from base 1.